The 24 T cell receptor beta chains below come from one sample, sequenced in a study of monozygotic twins with inflammatory bowel disease. With the 5' RACE reads reprocessed, TCRdb shows one record per CDR3 protein and no DNA. The sample has some 170,000 distinct CDR3 sequences; the top ten hold approximately 7%. Sequenced: blood. Receptor source: a human donor with ulcerative colitis or Crohn's disease, or a healthy co-twin of an affected twin (not recorded which).

The chain combines TRBV15 with TRBJ1-4. CDR3 size: 11 residues. Germline V lookup: CDR1 LNHNV, CDR2 YYDKDF (reference sequence). The CDR3 sequence: CATSRDGKLFF. Together with reference TRBV15 and TRBJ1-4, the CDR3 gives the full variable domain: DAMVIQNPRYQVTQFGKPVTLSCSQTLNHNVMYWYQQKSSQAPKLLFHYYDKDFNNEADTPDNFQSRRPNTSFCFLDIRSPGLGDTAMYLCATSRDGKLFFGSGTQLSVL.

The chain uses TRBV4-1 and TRBJ1-2. Germline-derived CDR1 and CDR2 are MGHRA and YSYEKL. This CDR3 has 13 amino acids. This CDR3 reads CASSQDKTSGYTF.

The V and J genes are TRBV6-5 and TRBJ1-2; without DNA, the TCRdb call of TRBD1 cannot be checked. From germline, CDR1 is MNHEY and CDR2 SVGAGI. This CDR3 is built from 15 residues. The chain's CDR3 is CASSYAGTTNYGYTF.

V gene TRBV20-1 combines with J gene TRBJ1-2; as DNA is missing, the TRBD1 call by TCRdb cannot be tested. From germline, CDR1 is DFQATT and CDR2 SNEGSKA (reference sequence). The CDR3 contains 14 residues. This CDR3 reads CSARDRGAKGGYTF.

CDR3 sequence: CASSPKRQGIEAFF. V gene TRBV14 combines with J gene TRBJ1-1; TCRdb indicates TRBD1, and absent DNA this call remains unverified. The germline CDR1 and CDR2 sequences are SGHDN and FVKESK. This CDR3 region has 14 residues.

The chain carries TRBV6-1 and TRBJ2-7; with no DNA, the TCRdb D assignment of TRBD1 cannot be verified. The CDR3 is 18 amino acids. Per the germline V gene, CDR1 is MNHNS and CDR2 is SASEGT. The CDR3 loop is CASSEAVARANPTYEQYF.

The rearrangement uses TRBV20-1 and TRBJ2-3; TCRdb picks TRBD2, but there is no DNA to check that call. Germline values: CDR1 DFQATT, CDR2 SNEGSKA (reference sequence). The CDR3 is 16 residues long. CDR3 in amino acids: CSAGLAGVRATDTQYF.

V is TRBV21-1 and J is TRBJ2-2; no DNA is available, so the TRBD1 call from TCRdb remains unchecked. TRBV21-1 represents a pseudogene. This CDR3 comprises 16 residues. This chain's CDR3 is CASSKRTPPNTGELFF.

This sequence joins TRBV5-1 and TRBJ2-3; TCRdb's assignment of TRBD2 cannot be checked, as there is no DNA. Germline loops: CDR1 SGHRS, CDR2 YFSETQ. This CDR3 has 18 amino acids. The CDR3 sequence is CATSKIGTSGPSTDTQYF.

This chain links TRBV20-1 with TRBJ1-6. The CDR3 contains 14 residues. Germline CDR1 is DFQATT and CDR2 is SNEGSKA (reference sequence). The CDR3 loop reads CSARGWTVNSPLHF.

The genes are TRBV3-1 and TRBJ2-1. The germline CDR1 and CDR2 sequences are LGHDT and YNNKEL (reference sequence). The CDR3 extends over 11 amino acids. The CDR3 sequence is CASSRANEQFF.

The rearrangement uses TRBV5-6 and TRBJ1-5; TCRdb names TRBD1, which stays unverified in the absence of DNA. Germline assignment: CDR1 SGHDT and CDR2 YYEEEE. The CDR3 length is 14 residues. The CDR3 protein is CASSYGQSNQPQHF.

The J gene is TRBJ1-1, the V gene TRBV7-9; the D call of TRBD1 rests on TCRdb alone, since no DNA is present to check it. The germline V gene encodes CDR1 SEHNR and CDR2 FQNEAQ (reference sequence). CDR3 length equals 15 residues. The CDR3 spells CASSLDTGNRPEAFF.

The rearrangement links TRBV28 to TRBJ2-3; TCRdb names TRBD2, which stays unverified in the absence of DNA. The CDR3 is made up of 14 amino acids. Germline-derived CDR1 and CDR2 are MDHEN and SYDVKM. The CDR3 protein is CASTHSGRTDTQYF.

This chain connects TRBV7-2 to TRBJ2-3; with no DNA, the TCRdb D assignment of TRBD1 cannot be verified. The CDR3 sequence is 16 residues long. CDR1 SGHTA and CDR2 FQGNSA come from the germline V gene. CDR3 sequence: CASARGGPPSTDTQYF.

The chain's CDR3 is CASSRGPTGELFF. This rearrangement joins TRBV2 to TRBJ2-2. This CDR3 spans 13 amino acids. Germline loops: CDR1 SNHLY, CDR2 FYNNEI.

V gene TRBV7-6 combines with J gene TRBJ1-6. The CDR3 is 19 residues long. The germline gives CDR1 SGHVS, CDR2 FNYEAQ. The CDR3 sequence: CASSLYPHLSGTPNSPLHF. Full variable domain (remainder filled in from reference TRBV7-6 and TRBJ1-6): GAGVSQSPRYKVTKRGQDVALRCDPISGHVSLYWYRQALGQGPEFLTYFNYEAQQDKSGLPNDRFSAERPEGSISTLTIQRTEQRDSAMYRCASSLYPHLSGTPNSPLHFGNGTRLTVT.

The chain couples TRBV30 to TRBJ2-3. Per the germline V gene, CDR1 is GTSNPN and CDR2 is SVGIG (reference sequence). CDR3 length: 14 amino acids. This chain's CDR3 is CAWSVGSRTDTQYF.

The chain employs TRBV10-2 and TRBJ1-1; TCRdb's assignment of TRBD1 cannot be checked, as there is no DNA. CDR3 length: 14 amino acids. The germline CDR1 and CDR2 sequences are WSHSY and SAAADI. The CDR3: CASSNRGEYTEAFF.

This sequence joins TRBV28 and TRBJ2-5; TCRdb returns TRBD1, unconfirmable since there is no DNA. The germline CDR1 and CDR2 sequences are MDHEN and SYDVKM. The CDR3 consists of 14 residues. The CDR3: CATSRRGPRETQYF. Full variable domain (outside the CDR3, taken from reference TRBV28 and TRBJ2-5): DVKVTQSSRYLVKRTGEKVFLECVQDMDHENMFWYRQDPGLGLRLIYFSYDVKMKEKGDIPEGYSVSREKKERFSLILESASTNQTSMYLCATSRRGPRETQYFGPGTRLLVL.

The V gene is TRBV27, the J gene TRBJ2-7; the D gene TCRdb calls, TRBD2, cannot be checked with no DNA. The germline V gene has CDR1 MNHEY and CDR2 SMNVEV (reference sequence). The CDR3 loop spans 15 amino acids. CDR3 residues: CASAVLAGGFHEQYF.

The chain recombines TRBV28 with TRBJ2-1. From germline, CDR1 is MDHEN and CDR2 SYDVKM. The length of the CDR3 is 12 residues. The CDR3 spells CASSPRRNEQFF.

The chain carries TRBV5-1 and TRBJ1-1; checking the TCRdb D call of TRBD1 is not possible without DNA. The CDR3 has 14 amino acids. Germline loops: CDR1 SGHRS, CDR2 YFSETQ. This chain's CDR3 is CASSTGGLNTEAFF.

The J gene is TRBJ2-7, the V gene TRBV20-1; TCRdb indicates TRBD1, and absent DNA this call remains unverified. The CDR3 loop spans 14 amino acids. Germline-derived CDR1 and CDR2 are DFQATT and SNEGSKA (reference sequence). CDR3 in amino acids: CSASDRGAIGEQYF.